This T cell receptor beta chain was recorded in a study of vaccination effects on CD4 cells after COVID-19. The wider study: Samples collected post-vaccine were obtained a median of 72 days after the second dose. They grew two million PBMC in each well, adding 9.5 to 10 IU/ml IL-2 and roughly 9.3 ug/ml peptides.

The CDR3 extends over 14 amino acids. V lost 5 bases, J lost 1 base, and 11 bases lay in between. Germline CDR1 and CDR2: MNHEY and SMNVEV (reference sequence). This clone was seen only a few times. Its specificity is unknown. Isolating CD4+ T cells followed approximately ten days of culture. Participants each got two BNT162b2 or mRNA-1273 vaccine doses. The study found no prior SARS-CoV-2 infection in the vaccine recipients, who tested negative for nucleocapsid antibodies. Measured with immunoSEQ multiplex PCR; TCRdb has only the in-frame clones, and not every one. In the table there are 50,000 to 70,000 clones, 70% to 85% of which are singletons.

This TCR derives from a human donor who received a COVID-19 vaccine. V usage is TRBV27 and J usage is TRBJ2-5; D may match TRBD1 or TRBD2 (5 bases each). The sequencing used CD4+ T cells from PBMCs cultured without peptide, collected after COVID-19 vaccination. The CDR3 nucleotides are TGTGCCAGCAGTATGTGGGGGATCCAAGAGACCCAGTACTTC. Protein sequence: CASSMWGIQETQYF.